The clone carrying this T cell receptor beta chain was seen a single time. Its cognate antigen is unknown. The length of the CDR3 is 17 residues. The germline V gene has CDR1 MGHDK and CDR2 SYGVNS. The ends were cut back, 2 bases at V and 0 bases at J, with 15 bases in the middle. These data belong to a study of cytomegalovirus exposure and HLA in healthy donors. At the level of the study: A preliminary data release comprised tens of millions of unique TCRs obtained from HLA-typed donors.

Overall study findings and caveats: Rare sequences made up most TCRs, while some public TCRs were found in many donors.

The PCR was carried out with 60 Vbeta primers and 13 Jbeta primers. The data were produced by immunoSEQ multiplex PCR, yet TCRdb's version contains in-frame clones alone and is incomplete. The sample has 90,000 or so clones; around 80% are singletons. The receptor was isolated from a middle-aged man in good health and CMV-seropositive. The chain couples TRBV25-1 to TRBJ2-3, with D perhaps TRBD2 (5 bases). Sequenced material: PBMCs. The CDR3 region has the DNA TGTGCCAGCAGTGAACCGGGAATGGGCGGGAGCACAGATACGCAGTATTTT. Protein sequence: CASSEPGMGGSTDTQYF. The variable domain in full, completed from reference TRBV25-1 and TRBJ2-3, reads EADIYQTPRYLVIGTGKKITLECSQTMGHDKMYWYQQDPGMELHLIHYSYGVNSTEKGDLSSESTVSRIRTEHFPLTLESARPSHTSQYLCASSEPGMGGSTDTQYFGPGTRLTVL.